The following is a T cell receptor (beta chain) sequence with its context. Its specificity is unknown. This specimen comes from a study of identical twins. Study-wide findings and caveats: Not following the same donors, the study drew its conclusions from cross-sectional statistical analysis.

Germline CDR1 is MDHEN and CDR2 is SYDVKM. CDR3 length equals 16 residues. J lost 7 bases, V lost 4 bases, and 11 bases had no gene match. A universal primer site was added by template switching, and unique molecular identifiers were carried by the cDNA. In TCRdb, the 5' RACE reads were re-called with MiXCR into one record per CDR3 protein. The data show around 670,000 distinct CDR3 sequences, 6.1% seen once. This receptor was identified in a man aged 18 to 29 in good health. The chain combines TRBV28 with TRBJ1-5; 9 bases are shared with TRBD1. What was sequenced was naive T cells sorted from blood. CDR3 region: CASSSHTGQGSQPQHF. The CDR3 DNA follows: TGTGCCAGCAGTTCTCACACAGGACAGGGGTCACAGCCCCAGCATTTT.